The 18 T cell receptor beta chains in this list originate from one sample, sequenced in a study of blood T cell repertoires in COVID-19. TCRdb keeps only in-frame clones here, not all; method: immunoSEQ multiplex PCR. The sample includes some 220,000 clones, approximately 85% of them seen just once. Sequencing was performed on peripheral blood. Receptors originate from an older woman with COVID-19, enrolled during active disease.

This clone was counted only a few times. V and J are TRBV9 and TRBJ1-3, with no clear D. Trimming stripped 0 bases from V and 0 bases from J, with 10 bases between. Germline CDR1 SGDLS, CDR2 YYNGEE. This CDR3 region has 16 residues. CDR3: CASSVGGGVSGNTIYF. The CDR3, as DNA: TGTGCCAGCAGCGTAGGAGGAGGAGTCTCTGGAAACACCATATATTTT.

This chain links TRBV3-1 (or the pseudogene TRBV3-2) with TRBJ1-1; 7 bases map to TRBD1. The CDR3 sequence is 13 residues long. CDR1 is LGHDT and CDR2 is YNNKEL in the germline V gene (reference sequence). J gave up 11 bases and V 3 bases, and 9 bases lay outside the gene matches. CDR3 in DNA: TGTGCCAGCAGCCAGACAGGGTCGGTGGCCGCTTTCTTT. Protein: CASSQTGSVAAFF.

V usage is TRBV5-8 and J usage is TRBJ2-1; tentative D call: TRBD2 (5 bases). Germline V CDR1 and CDR2: SGHTS, YDEGEE. The CDR3 runs to 14 residues. The V gene lost 3 bases and the J gene lost 3 bases, with 10 bases spanning the gap. The CDR3 sequence is CASSSLDFYNEQFF. DNA of the CDR3: TGTGCCAGCAGCTCCCTGGACTTCTACAATGAGCAGTTCTTC.

This chain joins TRBV29-1 and TRBJ1-1; D uncertain. The CDR3 runs 12 residues. Trimming took off 7 bases at V and 5 bases at J, with 14 bases between the two ends. Germline V gives CDR1 SQVTM, CDR2 ANQGSEA. CDR3 loop: CSATPGGTEAFF. The CDR3 nucleotides read TGCAGCGCCACACCTGGAGGGACTGAAGCTTTCTTT.

CDR3 sequence: CASSLEGAGRETEAFF. The CDR3, as DNA: TGTGCCAGCAGCTTAGAAGGGGCCGGACGGGAGACTGAAGCTTTCTTT. The chain recombines TRBV7-9 with TRBJ1-1; D perhaps matches TRBD1 (5 bases). The V end lost 1 base, the J end lost 5 bases, and 17 bases lay between the germline ends. The CDR3 sequence is 16 residues long. Germline lookup yields CDR1 SEHNR and CDR2 FQNEAQ (reference sequence).

This clone appeared once. This CDR3 is CASSWGQGYSGYTF. CDR3 in DNA: TGTGCCAGCAGCTGGGGACAGGGGTATTCTGGCTACACCTTC. The chain uses TRBV5-6 and TRBJ1-2, with 10 positions matching TRBD1. The CDR3 length is 14 residues. The V gene end was trimmed by 3 bases and the J gene end by 7 bases; junction bases not matched to a gene: 6. Germline loops: CDR1 SGHDT, CDR2 YYEEEE.

Note on this clone: One end of the junction does not line up with germline, which may come from a read error. The rearrangement links TRBV16 to TRBJ2-4; tentatively, D is TRBD2 (5 bases). Looked up from germline, CDR1 is KGHSY and CDR2 is FQNENV. The CDR3 has 12 residues. CDR3 sequence reads: CASSPSSGSRDF. The CDR3 coding sequence is TGTGCCAGCAGCCCCTCCTCGGGATCTCGGGACTTC.

The rearrangement joins TRBV2 to TRBJ2-7, with no clear D. This CDR3 is built from 15 residues. Germline lookup yields CDR1 SNHLY and CDR2 FYNNEI. The V end lost 5 bases, the J end lost 9 bases, and 23 bases lay between the germline ends. The CDR3 loop reads CASSPDWVSYVGQYF. In DNA form, the CDR3 reads TGTGCCAGCAGTCCTGACTGGGTATCCTACGTGGGGCAGTACTTC.

The V call is TRBV29-1, the J call TRBJ2-3; a possible D gene is TRBD2 (6 bases). CDR1 and CDR2 (germline): SQVTM, ANQGSEA. CDR3 length: 11 residues. Trimming took off 2 bases at V and 8 bases at J, with 8 bases between the two ends. DNA for the CDR3: TGCAGCGTTGAAATCGGGAGTACGCAGTATTTT. This encodes CSVEIGSTQYF.

V usage is TRBV11-2 and J usage is TRBJ2-7; 14 nucleotides match TRBD2. Germline-derived CDR1 and CDR2 are SGHAT and FQNNGV. CDR3 length equals 18 residues. After removal of 6 bases from V and 2 bases from J, the junction contained 12 bases not matched to a gene. CDR3 loop: CASRKGTSGSYEPYEQYF. The CDR3 DNA reads TGTGCCAGCAGAAAAGGGACTAGCGGGAGTTATGAGCCCTACGAGCAGTACTTC.

The table lists this clone with many counts. V and J are TRBV6-1 and TRBJ1-3; D is unclear. V lost 1 base and J 2 bases, leaving 9 bases between the germline ends. This CDR3 is built from 15 residues. Germline CDR1 is MNHNS and CDR2 is SASEGT. CDR3 nucleotide sequence: TGTGCCAGCAGTGAAGGGGCAGTCCCTGGAAACACCATATATTTT. It specifies CASSEGAVPGNTIYF.

The chain has TRBV6-5 and TRBJ2-7, with no clear D. The ends were cut back, 3 bases at V and 6 bases at J, with 15 bases in the middle. The CDR3 is made up of 14 amino acids. Germline values: CDR1 MNHEY, CDR2 SVGAGI. CDR3 coding DNA: TGTGCCAGCAGTTATCTACCACGGGTTAGCGAGCAGTACTTC. This encodes CASSYLPRVSEQYF.

The genes are TRBV6-6 and TRBJ1-1; TRBD1 matches 12 bases. Germline values: CDR1 MNHNY, CDR2 SVGAGI (reference sequence). The CDR3 sequence is 13 residues long. V shed 10 bases, J shed 4 bases, and the junction held 4 bases outside the gene matches. CDR3: CATGQGASTEAFF. CDR3 bases: TGTGCCACGGGACAGGGGGCGAGCACTGAAGCTTTCTTT.

V is TRBV5-6 and J is TRBJ2-2, with TRBD1 as a possible D gene (5 bases). CDR3 length: 14 amino acids. V was shortened by 3 bases and J by 1 base, with 7 bases between the two germline ends. Per the germline V gene, CDR1 is SGHDT and CDR2 is YYEEEE. The CDR3 reads CASSYDRNTGELFF. The CDR3 coding sequence is TGTGCCAGCAGCTATGACAGGAACACCGGGGAGCTGTTTTTT.

This chain links TRBV12-5 with TRBJ1-1, with a weak D call TRBD1 (5 bases). Trimming removed 5 bases at V and 2 bases at J, with 9 bases between. Germline V gives CDR1 LGHNT, CDR2 FRNRAP. This CDR3 spans 13 amino acids. CDR3 loop: CASGAQGNTEAFF. The CDR3 coding sequence is TGTGCTAGTGGTGCTCAGGGAAACACTGAAGCTTTCTTT.

The chain combines TRBV4-3 with TRBJ1-2; perhaps TRBD1 as D (5 bases). The CDR3 totals 13 residues. From germline, CDR1 is LGHNA and CDR2 YSLEER. Trimming removed 1 base from V and 6 bases from J, with 9 bases in between. The CDR3 DNA reads as TGCGCCAGCAGCCAAGCATCAGGGAATGGCTACACCTTC. Residues: CASSQASGNGYTF.

This chain joins TRBV27 and TRBJ2-1, with TRBD2 identical over 11 bases. Germline trimming cut 6 bases from V and 3 bases from J; bases unmatched to any gene: 13. Germline V gene data show CDR1 as MNHEY and CDR2 as SMNVEV (reference sequence). The CDR3 length is 18 residues. CDR3 DNA sequence: TGTGCCAGCAGATCTTTACTAGCGGGAGTTGGAGGCTACAATGAGCAGTTCTTC. It yields the protein CASRSLLAGVGGYNEQFF.

The gene calls are TRBV6-2 or TRBV6-3 and TRBJ2-1, with D perhaps TRBD2 (5 bases). Germline V gene sequence: CDR1 MNHEY, CDR2 SVGEGT. The CDR3 length is 15 residues. V was shortened by 5 bases and J by 4 bases, with 15 bases between the two germline ends. In DNA, the CDR3 is TGTGCCAGCAGTCTTGCGGGCAGGTTGTACAATGAGCAGTTCTTC. Translation gives CASSLAGRLYNEQFF.